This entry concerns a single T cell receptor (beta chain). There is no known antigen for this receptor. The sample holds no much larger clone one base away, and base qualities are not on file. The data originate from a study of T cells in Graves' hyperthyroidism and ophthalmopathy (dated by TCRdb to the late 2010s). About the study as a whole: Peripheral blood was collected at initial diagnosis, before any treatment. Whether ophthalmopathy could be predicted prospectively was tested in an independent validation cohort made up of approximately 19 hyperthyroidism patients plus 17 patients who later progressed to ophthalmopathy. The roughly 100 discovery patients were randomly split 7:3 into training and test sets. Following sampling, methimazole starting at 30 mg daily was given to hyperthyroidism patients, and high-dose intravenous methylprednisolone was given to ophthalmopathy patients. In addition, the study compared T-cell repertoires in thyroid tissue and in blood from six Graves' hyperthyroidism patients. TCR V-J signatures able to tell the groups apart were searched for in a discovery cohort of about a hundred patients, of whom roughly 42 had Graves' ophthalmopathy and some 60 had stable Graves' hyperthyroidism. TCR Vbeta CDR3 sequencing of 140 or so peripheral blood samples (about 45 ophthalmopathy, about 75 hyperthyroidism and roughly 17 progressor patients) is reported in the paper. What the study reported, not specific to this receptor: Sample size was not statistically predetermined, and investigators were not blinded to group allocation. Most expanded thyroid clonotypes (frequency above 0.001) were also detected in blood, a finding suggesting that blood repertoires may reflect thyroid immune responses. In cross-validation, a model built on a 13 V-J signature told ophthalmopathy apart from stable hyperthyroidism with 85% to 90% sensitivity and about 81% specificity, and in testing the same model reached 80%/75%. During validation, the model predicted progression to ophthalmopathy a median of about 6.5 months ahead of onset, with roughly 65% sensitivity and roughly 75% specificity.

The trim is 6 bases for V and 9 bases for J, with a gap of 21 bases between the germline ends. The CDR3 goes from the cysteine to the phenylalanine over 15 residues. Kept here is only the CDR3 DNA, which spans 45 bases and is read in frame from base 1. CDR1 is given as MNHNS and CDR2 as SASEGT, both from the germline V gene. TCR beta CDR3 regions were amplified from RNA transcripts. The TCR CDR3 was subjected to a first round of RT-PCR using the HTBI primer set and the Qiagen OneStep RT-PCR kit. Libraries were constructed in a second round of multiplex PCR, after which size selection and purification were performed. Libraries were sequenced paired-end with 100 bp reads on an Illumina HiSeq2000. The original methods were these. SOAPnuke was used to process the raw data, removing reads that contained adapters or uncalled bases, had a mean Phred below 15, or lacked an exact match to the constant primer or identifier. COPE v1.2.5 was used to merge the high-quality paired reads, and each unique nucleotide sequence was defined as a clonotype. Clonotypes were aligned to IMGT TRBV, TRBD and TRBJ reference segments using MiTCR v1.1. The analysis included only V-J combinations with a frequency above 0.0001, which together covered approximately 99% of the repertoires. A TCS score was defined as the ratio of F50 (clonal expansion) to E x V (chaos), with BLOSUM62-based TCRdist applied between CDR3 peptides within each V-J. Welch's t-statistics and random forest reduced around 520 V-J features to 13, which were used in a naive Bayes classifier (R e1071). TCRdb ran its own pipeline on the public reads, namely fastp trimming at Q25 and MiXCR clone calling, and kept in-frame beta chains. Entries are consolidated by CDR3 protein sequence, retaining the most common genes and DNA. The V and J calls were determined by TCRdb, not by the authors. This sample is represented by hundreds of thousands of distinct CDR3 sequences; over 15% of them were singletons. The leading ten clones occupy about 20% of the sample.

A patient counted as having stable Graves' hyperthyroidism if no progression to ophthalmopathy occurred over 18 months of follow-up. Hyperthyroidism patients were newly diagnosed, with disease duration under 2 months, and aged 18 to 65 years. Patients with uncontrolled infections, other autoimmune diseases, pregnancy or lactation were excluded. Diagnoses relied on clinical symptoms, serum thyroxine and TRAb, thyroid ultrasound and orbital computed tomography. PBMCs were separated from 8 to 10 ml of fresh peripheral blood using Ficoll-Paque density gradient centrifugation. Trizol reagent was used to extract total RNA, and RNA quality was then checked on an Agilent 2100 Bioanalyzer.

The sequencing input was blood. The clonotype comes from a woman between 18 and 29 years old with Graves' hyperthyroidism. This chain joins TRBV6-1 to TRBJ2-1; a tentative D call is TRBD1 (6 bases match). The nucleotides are TGTGCCAGCAGGCCCTACAGGGAAGGATTCGGTGAGCAGTTCTTC. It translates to CASRPYREGFGEQFF.